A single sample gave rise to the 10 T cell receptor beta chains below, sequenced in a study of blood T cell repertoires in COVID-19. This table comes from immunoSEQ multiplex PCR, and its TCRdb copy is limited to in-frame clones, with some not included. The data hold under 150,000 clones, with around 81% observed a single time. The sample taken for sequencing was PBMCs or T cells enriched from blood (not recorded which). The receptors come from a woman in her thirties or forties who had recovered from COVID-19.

CDR3 nucleotides: TGTGCCAGCAGCCAAGATATCCGACAGGGTGGTGGCTACACCTTC. It specifies CASSQDIRQGGGYTF. The chain recombines TRBV4-2 with TRBJ1-2; 7 bases match TRBD1. This CDR3 is 15 amino acids long. The germline V gene has CDR1 LGHNA and CDR2 YNFKEQ. V lost 0 bases and J lost 7; bases outside the gene matches: 8.

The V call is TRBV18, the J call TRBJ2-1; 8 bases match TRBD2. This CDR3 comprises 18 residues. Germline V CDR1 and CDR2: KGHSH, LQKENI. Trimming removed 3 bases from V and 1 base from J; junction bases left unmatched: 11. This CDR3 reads CASSPPYTSGGSYNEQFF. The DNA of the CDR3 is TGTGCCAGCTCACCGCCTTACACTAGCGGAGGTTCCTACAATGAGCAGTTCTTC.

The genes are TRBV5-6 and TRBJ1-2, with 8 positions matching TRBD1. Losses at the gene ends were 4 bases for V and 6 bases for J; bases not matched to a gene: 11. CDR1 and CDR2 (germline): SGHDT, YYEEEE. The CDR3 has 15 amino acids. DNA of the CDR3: TGTGCCAGCAGCACCAGACAGGGGAAGAGTGATGGCTACACCTTC. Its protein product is CASSTRQGKSDGYTF.

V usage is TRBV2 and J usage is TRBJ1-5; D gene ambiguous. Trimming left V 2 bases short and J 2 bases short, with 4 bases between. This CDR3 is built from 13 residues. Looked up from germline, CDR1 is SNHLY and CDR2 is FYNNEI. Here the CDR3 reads CASSELRNQPQHF. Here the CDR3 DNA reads TGTGCCAGCAGTGAACTTCGCAATCAGCCCCAGCATTTT. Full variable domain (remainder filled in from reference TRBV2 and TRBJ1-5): EPEVTQTPSHQVTQMGQEVILRCVPISNHLYFYWYRQILGQKVEFLVSFYNNEISEKSEIFDDQFSVERPDGSNFTLKIRSTKLEDSAMYFCASSELRNQPQHFGDGTRLSIL.

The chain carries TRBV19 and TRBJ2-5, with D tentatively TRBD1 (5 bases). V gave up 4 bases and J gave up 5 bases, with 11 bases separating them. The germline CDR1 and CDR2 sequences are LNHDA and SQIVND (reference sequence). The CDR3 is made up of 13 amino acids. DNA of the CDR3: TGTGCCAGTAGTAGGGCAGGGTTGGAGACCCAGTACTTC. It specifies CASSRAGLETQYF.

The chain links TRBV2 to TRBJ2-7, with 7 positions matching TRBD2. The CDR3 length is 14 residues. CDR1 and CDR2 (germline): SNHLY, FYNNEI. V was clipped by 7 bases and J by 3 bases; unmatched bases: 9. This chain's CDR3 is CASTERAGSYEQYF. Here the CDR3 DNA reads TGTGCCAGCACCGAACGAGCGGGAAGCTACGAGCAGTACTTC.

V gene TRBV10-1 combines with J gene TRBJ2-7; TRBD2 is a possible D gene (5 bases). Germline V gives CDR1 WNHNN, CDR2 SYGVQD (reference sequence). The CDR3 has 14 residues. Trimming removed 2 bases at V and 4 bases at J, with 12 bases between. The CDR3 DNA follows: TGCGCCAGCAGTGAGAGCGGCGCGGCGTACGAGCAGTACTTC. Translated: CASSESGAAYEQYF.

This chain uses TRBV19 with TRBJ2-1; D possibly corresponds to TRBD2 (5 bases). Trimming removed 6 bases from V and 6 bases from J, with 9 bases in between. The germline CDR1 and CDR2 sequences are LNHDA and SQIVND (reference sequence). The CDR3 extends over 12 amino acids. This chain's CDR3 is CASRLEGNEQFF. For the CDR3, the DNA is TGTGCCAGTAGACTAGAGGGCAATGAGCAGTTCTTC.

The CDR3 DNA follows: TGCGCCAGCAGCTCGACTAGCGGGGGAGATACGCAGTATTTT. Translating gives CASSSTSGGDTQYF. The V call is TRBV5-1, the J call TRBJ2-3; 12 bases are shared with TRBD2. This CDR3 comprises 14 residues. Looked up from germline, CDR1 is SGHRS and CDR2 is YFSETQ. The junction had 1 base not matched to a gene; V was cut back by 3 bases and J by 5 bases.

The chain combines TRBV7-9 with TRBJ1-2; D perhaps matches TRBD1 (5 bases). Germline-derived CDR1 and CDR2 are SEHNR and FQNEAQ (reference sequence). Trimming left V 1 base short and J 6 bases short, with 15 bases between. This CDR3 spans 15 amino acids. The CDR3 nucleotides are TGTGCCAGCAGCTTAGAGGGGCTCCTCATGGATGGCTACACCTTC. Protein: CASSLEGLLMDGYTF.